This T cell receptor (beta chain) was captured by sequencing in a study of monozygotic twins with inflammatory bowel disease. Study-wide results and limits: Other individuals had fewer clonotypes in common with IBD patients than with healthy twins, especially with disease activity. Extra variability in the repertoires of patients may have come from differing immunosuppressive treatments.

An approximately 2.5 ml blood sample was drawn per donor. With approximately 16 and 10 cycles respectively, two nested PCRs were carried out on TCRalpha and TCRbeta cDNA. TCRdb reprocessed the 5' RACE reads; each CDR3 protein has one entry and no DNA is given. The sample is made up of 110,000 or so distinct CDR3 sequences, and the top ten hold under 15% of it. Germline CDR1 LGHNA, CDR2 YNFKEQ. The CDR3 totals 14 residues. To note about this clonotype: Its cognate antigen is unknown.

The chain is built from TRBV4-2 and TRBJ2-1; TCRdb returns TRBD2, unconfirmable since there is no DNA. The clonotype originates from a human donor with ulcerative colitis or Crohn's disease, or a healthy co-twin of an affected twin (not recorded which). Sequenced: blood. The chain's CDR3 is CASSPEEGTNEQFF.